These 21 T cell receptor beta chains came from one sample sequenced in a study of cytomegalovirus exposure and HLA in healthy donors. The PCR contained 60 Vbeta and 13 Jbeta primers. The repertoire was sequenced with immunoSEQ multiplex PCR; TCRdb's copy has only in-frame clones and lacks some. In the table there are around 150,000 clones, 75% to 80% of which are singletons. Material for sequencing was PBMCs. These receptors all stem from a woman in her forties or fifties in good health and CMV-seropositive.

With regard to this clone: Sequence at one end of the junction differs from germline and may be a read error. The chain uses TRBV9 and TRBJ2-5, with TRBD2 as a possible D gene (5 bases). The CDR3 has 15 residues. Germline CDR1 and CDR2: SGDLS and YYNGEE. This CDR3 reads CVSSLMGSVSETQYF. CDR3 DNA sequence: TGTGTCAGCAGCCTGATGGGGAGCGTCAGCGAGACCCAGTACTTC.

V is TRBV5-1 and J is TRBJ2-7; the match to TRBD2 covers 8 bases. V shed 1 base and J 4 bases; nucleotides not matched to a gene: 10. Per the germline V gene, CDR1 is SGHRS and CDR2 is YFSETQ. This CDR3 spans 16 amino acids. The CDR3 reads CASSLIGGREGYEQYF. The CDR3 DNA sequence: TGCGCCAGCAGCTTGATTGGGGGCCGGGAGGGGTACGAGCAGTACTTC. Variable domain in full (rest from reference TRBV5-1 and TRBJ2-7): KAGVTQTPRYLIKTRGQQVTLSCSPISGHRSVSWYQQTPGQGLQFLFEYFSETQRNKGNFPGRFSGRQFSNSRSEMNVSTLELGDSALYLCASSLIGGREGYEQYFGPGTRLTVT.

This clone was found once. The rearrangement uses TRBV19 and TRBJ1-1, with D perhaps TRBD1 (5 bases). The CDR3 covers 15 residues. Trimming took off 3 bases at V and 5 bases at J, with 16 bases between the two ends. Germline V gene sequence: CDR1 LNHDA, CDR2 SQIVND (reference sequence). CDR3 DNA: TGTGCCAGTAGTATCGGGGTCAGCGGGGGGACTGAAGCTTTCTTT. Its protein product is CASSIGVSGGTEAFF. Filled out from reference TRBV19 and TRBJ1-1, the complete variable domain reads DGGITQSPKYLFRKEGQNVTLSCEQNLNHDAMYWYRQDPGQGLRLIYYSQIVNDFQKGDIAEGYSVSREKKESFPLTVTSAQKNPTAFYLCASSIGVSGGTEAFFGQGTRLTVV.

The rearrangement links TRBV2 to TRBJ2-1; TRBD2 agrees at 13 bases. The CDR3 runs to 14 residues. V trimming: 11 bases; J trimming: 5 bases; junction bases outside the gene matches: 6. CDR1 is SNHLY, CDR2 FYNNEI, per germline. CDR3 sequence reads: CACLGLAGNNEQFF. The CDR3 nucleotides read TGTGCCTGCTTGGGACTAGCGGGGAACAATGAGCAGTTCTTC.

This chain connects TRBV4-3 to TRBJ2-2, with a tentative D call TRBD1 (6 bases). Germline lookup yields CDR1 LGHNA and CDR2 YSLEER. Trimming took off 2 bases at V and 5 bases at J, with 12 bases between the two ends. The CDR3 runs to 15 residues. The DNA for the CDR3 is TGCGCCAGCAGCCAATTTTCTCAGGGGACCGGGGAGCTGTTTTTT. This translates into CASSQFSQGTGELFF.

V and J are TRBV4-1 and TRBJ1-2, with a weak D call TRBD1 (5 bases). The CDR3 is 14 amino acids. V shed 0 bases and J shed 10 bases, with 15 bases lying between them. The V gene's germline CDR1 is MGHRA and CDR2 YSYEKL. Here the CDR3 DNA reads TGCGCCAGCAGCCAAGATTTCAGGGAAAGTTTCTACACCTTC. As protein: CASSQDFRESFYTF.

This clone was recorded a few times. The chain carries TRBV6-6 and TRBJ1-5, with TRBD1 as a possible D gene (5 bases). This CDR3 comprises 15 residues. V lost 2 bases to trimming and J lost 3 bases, with 11 bases between them. Germline lookup yields CDR1 MNHNY and CDR2 SVGAGI (reference sequence). This CDR3 reads CASSYPQVVNQPQHF. CDR3 sequence (DNA): TGTGCCAGCAGTTACCCACAGGTGGTCAATCAGCCCCAGCATTTT.

The V and J genes are TRBV6-1 and TRBJ2-7; 8 bases map to TRBD1. This CDR3 is built from 14 residues. Germline loops: CDR1 MNHNS, CDR2 SASEGT. Unmatched junction bases numbered 9, after V lost 5 bases and J lost 6 bases. DNA of the CDR3: TGTGCCAGCAGTCCGCGGACAGGGAGTGTCGAGCAGTACTTC. Its translation: CASSPRTGSVEQYF.

The chain couples TRBV9 to TRBJ1-6; TRBD1 is a possible D gene (5 bases). Per the germline V gene, CDR1 is SGDLS and CDR2 is YYNGEE. The CDR3 contains 14 residues. V lost 3 bases, J lost 7 bases, and 11 bases lay in between. The CDR3 protein is CASSGSSGNSPLHF. As DNA, the CDR3 is TGTGCCAGCAGCGGATCTTCAGGGAATTCACCCCTCCACTTT.

This clone has a single count. The chain employs TRBV19 and TRBJ2-7, with 7 bases fitting TRBD2. The germline CDR1 and CDR2 sequences are LNHDA and SQIVND (reference sequence). This CDR3 contains 13 residues. The V and J ends lost 4 bases and 4 bases, in that order; junction bases with no gene match: 4. CDR3 in amino acids: CASSNRGGYEQYF. The CDR3 region has the DNA TGTGCCAGTAGTAATCGGGGAGGGTACGAGCAGTACTTC.

In DNA, the CDR3 is TGCAGCGTTGACCACGACGGGCTAGCGGGAGTACGAGCCAAAAACATTCAGTACTTC. The encoded protein is CSVDHDGLAGVRAKNIQYF. The gene calls are TRBV29-1 and TRBJ2-4, with 10 bases matching TRBD2. The CDR3 spans 19 residues. With V trimmed by 3 bases and J by 0 bases, 14 bases remained unmatched. The germline gives CDR1 SQVTM, CDR2 ANQGSEA.

The chain couples TRBV5-4 to TRBJ2-1, with 8 nucleotides matching TRBD1. V lost 4 bases to trimming and J lost 4 bases; unmatched junction nucleotides: 10. CDR1 and CDR2 (germline): SGHNT, YYREEE (reference sequence). The CDR3 covers 16 residues. The CDR3 sequence is CASSATGDWGYNEQFF. DNA of the CDR3: TGTGCCAGCAGCGCGACAGGGGATTGGGGATACAATGAGCAGTTCTTC.

This chain links TRBV5-5 with TRBJ2-5; unclear D gene. The V end was cut by 5 bases, the J end by 5 bases, with 10 bases between. The CDR3 extends over 12 amino acids. The V gene's germline CDR1 is SGHKS and CDR2 YYEKEE (reference sequence). This chain's CDR3 is CASRTGWETQYF. The CDR3, as DNA: TGTGCCAGCAGGACTGGTTGGGAGACCCAGTACTTC.

A few counts support this clone. The genes are TRBV2 and TRBJ1-2, with a tentative D call TRBD1 (6 bases). This CDR3 has 15 amino acids. V was trimmed by 7 bases and J by 3 bases, leaving 18 bases between them. CDR1 SNHLY and CDR2 FYNNEI come from the germline V gene. The CDR3 is CASTMTGSVHYGYTF. In DNA, the CDR3 is TGTGCCAGCACTATGACAGGCAGTGTGCACTATGGCTACACCTTC.

This chain links TRBV28 with TRBJ2-7; 8 nucleotides match TRBD2. V lost 2 bases to trimming and J lost 2 bases; unmatched junction nucleotides: 20. Looked up from germline, CDR1 is MDHEN and CDR2 is SYDVKM. The CDR3 has 20 residues. The CDR3 sequence: CASSLGSWREVIHPPYEQYF. Here the CDR3 DNA reads TGTGCCAGCAGTTTAGGTTCTTGGCGGGAGGTGATCCACCCACCCTACGAGCAGTACTTC. The entire variable domain, with the rest obtained from reference TRBV28 and TRBJ2-7, is as follows: DVKVTQSSRYLVKRTGEKVFLECVQDMDHENMFWYRQDPGLGLRLIYFSYDVKMKEKGDIPEGYSVSREKKERFSLILESASTNQTSMYLCASSLGSWREVIHPPYEQYFGPGTRLTVT.

The chain is built from TRBV5-4 and TRBJ1-4; 10 bases map to TRBD1. The CDR3 has 14 residues. The V and J ends lost 4 bases and 7 bases, in that order; junction bases with no gene match: 4. Germline V lookup: CDR1 SGHNT, CDR2 YYREEE (reference sequence). Here the CDR3 reads CASSNRDRGEKLFF. DNA for the CDR3: TGTGCCAGCAGCAACCGGGACAGGGGTGAAAAACTGTTTTTT.

The chain carries TRBV7-9 and TRBJ1-3, with no clear D. Germline-derived CDR1 and CDR2 are SEHNR and FQNEAQ (reference sequence). Trimming took off 1 base at V and 3 bases at J, with 13 bases between the two ends. The CDR3 has 16 residues. Here the CDR3 DNA reads TGTGCCAGCAGCTTAGGGCGGGCCTCCCGTGGAAACACCATATATTTT. The encoded protein is CASSLGRASRGNTIYF. The complete variable domain, with remaining parts taken from reference TRBV7-9 and TRBJ1-3, reads DTGVSQNPRHKITKRGQNVTFRCDPISEHNRLYWYRQTLGQGPEFLTYFQNEAQLEKSRLLSDRFSAERPKGSFSTLEIQRTEQGDSAMYLCASSLGRASRGNTIYFGEGSWLTVV.

V usage is TRBV29-1 and J usage is TRBJ2-3, with D maybe TRBD2 (7 bases). The length of the CDR3 is 14 residues. Germline CDR1 is SQVTM and CDR2 is ANQGSEA. Trimming removed 7 bases at V and 6 bases at J, with 20 bases between. For the CDR3, the DNA is TGCAGCGCCACCGACCGGGGGGCCAGGGATACGCAGTATTTT. Translation: CSATDRGARDTQYF.

This clone was counted once. This rearrangement joins TRBV18 to TRBJ1-1, with a weak D call TRBD1 (6 bases). The length of the CDR3 is 17 residues. V lost 3 bases and J lost 5, with 22 bases in between. Germline lookup yields CDR1 KGHSH and CDR2 LQKENI. CDR3 DNA: TGTGCCAGCTCACCGCAATCTGCGGGGGCAGGGGAGACTGAAGCTTTCTTT. Protein: CASSPQSAGAGETEAFF.

The CDR3 here is CATTGRMNTEAFF. The CDR3 DNA reads TGTGCCACTACAGGGCGAATGAACACTGAAGCTTTCTTT. The V gene is TRBV10-3, the J gene TRBJ1-1, with D maybe TRBD1 (6 bases). The CDR3 spans 13 residues. Looked up from germline, CDR1 is ENHRY and CDR2 is SYGVKD. V was clipped by 10 bases and J by 0 bases, with 12 bases between them.

This clone came up once. This chain uses TRBV6-4 with TRBJ2-1, with 8 bases matching TRBD2. Germline V gene lookup returns CDR1 MRHNA and CDR2 SNTAGT. CDR3 length equals 14 residues. With 3 bases clipped from V and 4 bases from J, the junction kept 2 bases outside the gene matches. CDR3 sequence (DNA): TGTGCCAGCAGTGAACTAGCGGATTACAATGAGCAGTTCTTC. Its translation: CASSELADYNEQFF.